The clone carrying this T cell receptor beta chain turned up a few times. The data stem from a study of human T cells and chemical hapten exposure. During construction of the library, unique molecular identifiers were attached to individual cDNA molecules for quantitative, reproducible TCR counting. TCRdb reprocessed the RACE reads with MiXCR, giving one entry per CDR3 protein. The sample lists 73,000 or so distinct CDR3 sequences, about 8.5% occurring once. Per the germline V gene, CDR1 is SGHRS and CDR2 is YFSETQ. Trimming took 6 bases from V and 1 from J, leaving 13 bases between them. This CDR3 has 14 amino acids. Time point meaning: patch test 2, 6 weeks after DPC sensitization. Treatment of the sample: therapeutic diphenylcyclopropenone sensitization with weekly scalp DPC.

The source of this sequence is a woman in her forties or fifties with alopecia areata. Some clones in this sample may be carry-over from other donors' samples. Here the sequenced sample was whole blood, taken in connection with sensitization to the hapten diphenylcyclopropenone (DPC). This rearrangement joins TRBV5-1 to TRBJ2-5; D could derive from TRBD1 or TRBD2 (5 bases each). CDR3 bases: TGCGCCAGCAAGAGGGACGATGGCCAAGAGACCCAGTACTTC. Its translation: CASKRDDGQETQYF. The entire variable domain, with the rest obtained from reference TRBV5-1 and TRBJ2-5, is as follows: KAGVTQTPRYLIKTRGQQVTLSCSPISGHRSVSWYQQTPGQGLQFLFEYFSETQRNKGNFPGRFSGRQFSNSRSEMNVSTLELGDSALYLCASKRDDGQETQYFGPGTRLLVL.